Detailed here is one T cell receptor beta chain. The antigen it binds to is not known. Within one base of it there is no much larger clone, and no base qualities were kept. This sample also contains other DNA sequences that code for the same CDR3. Trimming costs V 0 bases and J 0 bases, and their ends lie 10 bases apart. Inclusive of the bounding cysteine and phenylalanine, the CDR3 is 15 residues long. The only DNA kept is the CDR3, 45 bases in frame from the first base. CDR1 is given as SGHRS and CDR2 as YFSETQ, both from the germline V gene. Healthy HIV-negative adults with no recently reported acute infections or vaccinations were included as donors. Every donor was a Caucasian adult residing in Nashville, Tennessee, USA. CD4+ T cells were enriched by magnetic negative selection, after which naive cells were positively selected on CD45RA and the negative fraction was taken as the memory subset. Blood was collected by leukapheresis, and PBMCs were isolated by Ficoll-Histopaque density gradient centrifugation and then cryopreserved in liquid nitrogen vapor phase. Analytical flow cytometry was used to check the purity and quantity of every magnetically sorted T cell population. Genomic DNA was isolated from each sorted fraction and quantified by UV absorbance on a Nanodrop 2000c.

TCR CDR3 regions were amplified from genomic DNA by multiplex PCR using the deep immunoSEQ assay. For each cell subset, the extracted genomic DNA was distributed evenly across all wells of several immunoSEQ 96-well plates, and each plate served as one replicate. For sorted subsets, each replicate PCR was loaded with 200 to 250 ng genomic DNA, equivalent to 30,000 to 35,000 T cell genomes. Purified libraries were measured with a Qubit 3.0 fluorometer, size-checked on a Bioanalyzer 2100, and measured again with the KAPA Library Quantification kit. Every immunoSEQ 96-well plate was sequenced on a dedicated single-read 150-cycle Illumina NextSeq 550 flow cell. As for the authors' bioinformatics: Because the immunoSEQ output included only junctional sequences and no quality scores, the filtering could not be the same as the filtering used for full-length reads. To assign V/J genes and CDR3, sequences were annotated using PyIR, a Python wrapper for IgBLAST v1.9, with IMGT germline references. Reads with weak V/J assignments (E-value above 1e-6), missing CDR3, stop codons, out-of-frame junctions, or ambiguous translated residues were removed. V3J clonotypes were defined as sequences sharing an identical inferred V gene, J gene, and CDR3 amino acid sequence. Percentage overlap between repertoires was calculated by dividing the number of shared unique clonotypes by the size of the smaller repertoire. RTK rarefaction, the Chao1 estimator, and Recon v2.1 estimates of unobserved clonotypes were used to assess repertoire richness. Generation probabilities for all TCRbeta clonotypes obtained by the gDNA method from a few donors were computed using OLGA. In its TCRdb copy, this immuneACCESS table keeps in-frame sequences only and misses some clones. Where compared with another copy, unresolved V genes explain less than half of these, and the others have no known cause. V, J and clone size reflect that table, while D and trimming were determined from the DNA. The sample table records some 2,500,000 clones; 93% of these occur just once. The top ten hold 0.36% of the sample.

This sample was taken from a study of shared clonotypes between healthy human individuals (TCRdb year 2020). For context, the study as a whole: The cohort comprised a couple of women and a few men aged 18 to 49 years. For each donor, CD4 naive and CD4 memory were each run on three plates, CD8 naive on two plates, and CD8 memory on one plate. Per donor, leukapheresis produced somewhere between about 0.8 and 9 billion PBMCs. Blood TCR repertoires of a handful of healthy adults were deeply sequenced to estimate repertoire size and the extent of clonotype sharing between individuals. To increase sequencing depth and limit assay-specific biases, different laboratories used diverse techniques to prepare libraries and sequence TCR repertoires. The paper's findings and limits, for the study overall: Sampling was restricted to blood, and TCR repertoires in tissue are likely to differ from TCR repertoires in blood. Pairwise subsampling indicated that sequencing depth was expected to affect the degree of clonotype sharing among donors. Incomplete sequencing was indicated by rarefaction of sorted-subset datasets, despite the large sequencing depth. The genetic and exposure-history diversity represented was limited by the small number of donors. About 5% of naive CD4, roughly 3.6% of naive CD8, 2% to 2.5% of memory CD4, and 0.4% of memory CD8 clonotypes were shared across several donors. Estimated clonotype richness was generally larger for naive than for memory subsets. Compared with non-shared clonotypes, clonotypes shared by all four sorted-subset donors had higher generation probabilities.

The sample taken for sequencing was naive CD4+ T cells from PBMCs. The cell subset or site label, as the study defines it: CD45RA+ positively selected. This TCR was recovered from a man younger than 35 in good health. Some clones in this sample may be carry-over from other donors' samples. The rearrangement joined TRBV5-1 to TRBJ2-7; the D gene identity is not certain. The nucleotide sequence reads as follows: TGCGCCAGCAGCTTGGCCGTCGGCCGCTCCTACGAGCAGTACTTC. The encoded protein is CASSLAVGRSYEQYF. With the portions outside the CDR3 filled from the reference TRBV5-1 and TRBJ2-7 genes, the complete variable region becomes KAGVTQTPRYLIKTRGQQVTLSCSPISGHRSVSWYQQTPGQGLQFLFEYFSETQRNKGNFPGRFSGRQFSNSRSEMNVSTLELGDSALYLCASSLAVGRSYEQYFGPGTRLTVT.